This entry lists 24 T cell receptor beta chains sequenced from one sample in a study of T cell responses to AZD1222 COVID-19 vaccine. The data were produced by immunoSEQ multiplex PCR, yet TCRdb's version contains in-frame clones alone and is incomplete. This repertoire shows 85,000 to 110,000 clones, 91% found once; its top ten account for less than 55%. Sample: peripheral blood, taken on day 0 of AZD1222 vaccination. All receptors derive from an adult in good health.

This clone was recorded only once. CDR3 protein: CASSHYLGQDGNTIYF. The DNA of the CDR3 is TGTGCCAGCAGCCATTACCTGGGCCAGGACGGAAACACCATATATTTT. The V gene is TRBV3-1 (or the pseudogene TRBV3-2), the J gene TRBJ1-3; D is unresolved. This CDR3 has 16 amino acids. The germline V and J ends were trimmed by 3 bases and 4 bases, with 16 bases remaining between them. In germline, CDR1 is LGHDT, CDR2 YNNKEL (reference sequence).

This clone ranks as medium-sized. The junction departs from the called germline gene at one end, perhaps through a read error. The gene calls are TRBV7-9 and TRBJ1-4, with TRBD1 matching over 9 bases. From germline, CDR1 is SEHNR and CDR2 FQNEAQ (reference sequence). CDR3 length: 14 amino acids. The CDR3 nucleotides read TGCTATAGGACAGGGGCCCAAAAGGGTGAAAAACTGTTTTTT. Amino acids: CYRTGAQKGEKLFF.

The chain joins TRBV28 to TRBJ2-1, with D perhaps TRBD2 (7 bases). Germline assignment: CDR1 MDHEN and CDR2 SYDVKM. The length of the CDR3 is 15 residues. The ends were cut back, 5 bases at V and 2 bases at J, with 13 bases in the middle. CDR3 loop: CASSPGGGTYNEQFF. CDR3 bases: TGTGCCAGCAGTCCGGGGGGCGGGACCTACAATGAGCAGTTCTTC.

The chain is built from TRBV5-5 and TRBJ2-5; D may be TRBD2 (5 bases). The V gene lost 5 bases and the J gene lost 4 bases, with 21 bases spanning the gap. The CDR3 is 16 amino acids. Germline V gene sequence: CDR1 SGHKS, CDR2 YYEKEE (reference sequence). CDR3 amino acids: CASRLPGISTSETQYF. For the CDR3, the DNA is TGTGCCAGCAGACTGCCCGGGATTTCGACCTCAGAGACCCAGTACTTC.

This sequence joins TRBV18 and TRBJ2-2; possibly TRBD1 for D (9 bases). The CDR3 totals 20 residues. With 4 bases removed from V and 4 bases from J, the gap between germline ends came to 28 bases. The germline V gene encodes CDR1 KGHSH and CDR2 LQKENI. The CDR3 here is CASSLLGTGTSGRSTGELFF. In DNA form, the CDR3 reads TGTGCCAGCTCACTTTTGGGGACAGGGACGAGCGGGAGAAGCACCGGGGAGCTGTTTTTT.

The chain uses TRBV5-1 and TRBJ2-2; TRBD1 matches at 8 bases. Germline loops: CDR1 SGHRS, CDR2 YFSETQ. This CDR3 spans 15 amino acids. The J segment lost 1 base and the V segment lost 5 bases, leaving 4 bases of the junction unmatched. The DNA of the CDR3 is TGCGCCAGCAGTTCCGGGACAGGGAACACCGGGGAGCTGTTTTTT. Translating gives CASSSGTGNTGELFF.

The V and J genes are TRBV12-3 or TRBV12-4 and TRBJ2-1, with D perhaps matching TRBD2 (5 bases). The CDR3 spans 13 residues. V was clipped by 3 bases and J by 8 bases, with 11 bases between them. CDR3 in amino acids: CASSLSGMYEQFF. The CDR3 region has the DNA TGTGCCAGCAGTTTGTCGGGGATGTATGAGCAGTTCTTC.

This chain connects TRBV9 to TRBJ1-6, with D perhaps TRBD1 (6 bases). Germline lookup yields CDR1 SGDLS and CDR2 YYNGEE. The CDR3 totals 17 residues. The V gene lost 4 bases and the J gene lost 10 bases, with 24 bases spanning the gap. The CDR3 bases are TGTGCCAGCAGCTCCCCACAGGGAACGACGAATCTCTCACCCCTCCACTTT. Amino acid sequence: CASSSPQGTTNLSPLHF.

The rearrangement links TRBV7-8 to TRBJ1-1, with TRBD1 matching 9 bases. Germline trimming cut 5 bases from V and 0 bases from J; bases unmatched to any gene: 16. The CDR3 is 19 residues long. Germline CDR1 SGHVS, CDR2 FQNEAQ. For the CDR3, the DNA is TGTGCCAGCAGCCCCCGGACAGGGGAGTCCGTTTTTGTGAACACTGAAGCTTTCTTT. Translation gives CASSPRTGESVFVNTEAFF. The full variable domain, completed using reference TRBV7-8 and TRBJ1-1, is GAGVSQSPRYKVAKRGQDVALRCDPISGHVSLFWYQQALGQGPEFLTYFQNEAQLDKSGLPSDRFFAERPEGSVSTLKIQRTQQEDSAVYLCASSPRTGESVFVNTEAFFGQGTRLTVV.

V is TRBV18 and J is TRBJ1-1; D is unresolved. The V gene lost 6 bases and the J gene lost 3 bases, with 20 bases spanning the gap. This CDR3 is built from 16 residues. Germline loops: CDR1 KGHSH, CDR2 LQKENI. The CDR3 sequence: CASSQYPLGKDTEAFF. The DNA of the CDR3 is TGTGCCAGCTCCCAGTATCCCTTGGGAAAGGACACTGAAGCTTTCTTT.

The CDR3 loop is CASRRQGGGDEQFF. The CDR3 region has the DNA TGTGCCAGCAGGCGTCAGGGGGGAGGTGATGAGCAGTTCTTC. The J gene is TRBJ2-1, the V gene TRBV6-5, with D possibly TRBD1 on 7 matching bases. Germline CDR1 and CDR2: MNHEY and SVGAGI. Trimming pared 6 bases from V and 8 bases from J, leaving 17 bases between. This CDR3 comprises 14 residues.

This chain uses TRBV9 with TRBJ2-3, with 12 bases identical to TRBD2. CDR1 and CDR2 from the germline V gene are SGDLS and YYNGEE. The CDR3 has 16 residues. V trimming: 3 bases; J trimming: 5 bases; junction bases outside the gene matches: 7. The CDR3: CASSARTSGMEDTQYF. The CDR3 nucleotides read TGTGCCAGCAGCGCCCGGACTAGCGGGATGGAAGATACGCAGTATTTT.

V and J are TRBV18 and TRBJ2-7; unclear D gene. Trimming removed 0 bases at V and 2 bases at J, with 11 bases between. The CDR3 contains 15 residues. Germline V gene lookup returns CDR1 KGHSH and CDR2 LQKENI. In DNA, the CDR3 is TGTGCCAGCTCACCACCGGCAGGTAAAACCTACGAGCAGTACTTC. Amino acid sequence: CASSPPAGKTYEQYF.

The DNA of the CDR3 is TGTGCCAGCAGTGACCTAGCCAAACGGAACACCGGGGAGCTGTTTTTT. Translation gives CASSDLAKRNTGELFF. V is TRBV6-1 and J is TRBJ2-2; D may be TRBD2 (5 bases). CDR3 length equals 16 residues. In germline, CDR1 is MNHNS, CDR2 SASEGT. The V end lost 3 bases, the J end lost 1 base, and 12 bases lay between the germline ends.

This clone appeared once. CDR3 amino acids: CASSLVFGYNQPQHF. The CDR3 region has the DNA TGTGCCAGCAGCTTAGTTTTCGGATACAATCAGCCCCAGCATTTT. The V call is TRBV11-2, the J call TRBJ1-5; D is unresolved. Looked up from germline, CDR1 is SGHAT and CDR2 is FQNNGV. V was pared by 1 base and J by 3 bases, with 10 bases between. The CDR3 spans 15 residues.

This chain connects TRBV6-5 to TRBJ2-7, with 10 bases lining up with TRBD2. The CDR3 runs 15 residues. With V trimmed by 2 bases and J by 3 bases, 4 bases remained unmatched. Germline lookup yields CDR1 MNHEY and CDR2 SVGAGI. Here the CDR3 reads CASSYESGGGYEQYF. The CDR3 bases are TGTGCCAGCAGTTACGAGAGCGGGGGGGGCTACGAGCAGTACTTC.

J is TRBJ1-2 and V is TRBV24-1; no reliable D call. Germline assignment: CDR1 KGHDR and CDR2 SFDVKD. V lost 4 bases and J lost 4, with 6 bases in between. CDR3 size: 12 residues. CDR3 bases: TGTGCCACCAGTGAATCCAGCTATGGCTACACCTTC. Translating gives CATSESSYGYTF.

This rearrangement joins TRBV7-6 to TRBJ2-5; 7 bases match TRBD1. The germline CDR1 and CDR2 sequences are SGHVS and FNYEAQ. The CDR3 is 14 amino acids. Losses at the gene ends were 1 base for V and 3 bases for J; bases not matched to a gene: 2. The CDR3 sequence: CASSLGGTEETQYF. Written as DNA, the CDR3 is TGTGCCAGCAGCTTAGGTGGGACAGAAGAGACCCAGTACTTC.

V is TRBV7-6 and J is TRBJ2-7, with D hard to call. V was clipped by 1 base and J by 3 bases, with 13 bases between them. Germline-derived CDR1 and CDR2 are SGHVS and FNYEAQ. This CDR3 region has 15 residues. The CDR3 DNA reads as TGTGCCAGCAGCTTAGGCGTGGGGATCGGCTACGAGCAGTACTTC. Translated, it gives CASSLGVGIGYEQYF.

V is TRBV6-6 and J is TRBJ1-6, with a tentative D call TRBD1 (6 bases). This CDR3 has 21 amino acids. Germline-derived CDR1 and CDR2 are MNHNY and SVGAGI (reference sequence). Trimming removed 6 bases at V and 0 bases at J, with 27 bases between. The CDR3: CASSHDTGLGLPSSYNSPLHF. The CDR3 DNA sequence: TGTGCCAGCAGCCATGACACAGGGTTAGGACTGCCGAGCTCCTATAATTCACCCCTCCACTTT.

The V call is TRBV24-1, the J call TRBJ2-3, with 9 bases fitting TRBD1. The length of the CDR3 is 16 residues. Germline CDR1 and CDR2: KGHDR and SFDVKD. V gave up 4 bases and J gave up 5 bases; unmatched junction bases: 9. The CDR3 bases are TGTGCCACCAGTGACCGCGTCCCGGGACAGGGAGATACGCAGTATTTT. It translates to CATSDRVPGQGDTQYF.

The chain employs TRBV3-1 (or the pseudogene TRBV3-2) and TRBJ2-3; 8 bases are shared with TRBD1. This CDR3 comprises 14 residues. With V trimmed by 4 bases and J by 6 bases, 6 bases remained unmatched. Germline lookup yields CDR1 LGHDT and CDR2 YNNKEL (reference sequence). The DNA for the CDR3 is TGTGCCAGCAGCCCCCTGGGACAGGCGGATACGCAGTATTTT. Translated: CASSPLGQADTQYF.

The J gene is TRBJ2-7, the V gene TRBV19; 9 positions agree with TRBD1. Looked up from germline, CDR1 is LNHDA and CDR2 is SQIVND (reference sequence). The CDR3 has 15 residues. The ends lost 5 bases at V and 6 bases at J; junction bases unmatched: 11. Written as DNA, the CDR3 is TGTGCCAGTAGTTTCCCCGGGACAGGGCCCGCCGAGCAGTACTTC. Protein sequence: CASSFPGTGPAEQYF.

This chain connects TRBV3-1 (or the pseudogene TRBV3-2) to TRBJ2-2; D is unresolved. Germline V gene lookup returns CDR1 LGHDT and CDR2 YNNKEL (reference sequence). V was shortened by 0 bases and J by 7 bases, with 12 bases between the two germline ends. The CDR3 has 15 residues. The DNA for the CDR3 is TGTGCCAGCAGCCAAGATTTGCCTCGTAGCGGGGAGCTGTTTTTT. Its translation: CASSQDLPRSGELFF.